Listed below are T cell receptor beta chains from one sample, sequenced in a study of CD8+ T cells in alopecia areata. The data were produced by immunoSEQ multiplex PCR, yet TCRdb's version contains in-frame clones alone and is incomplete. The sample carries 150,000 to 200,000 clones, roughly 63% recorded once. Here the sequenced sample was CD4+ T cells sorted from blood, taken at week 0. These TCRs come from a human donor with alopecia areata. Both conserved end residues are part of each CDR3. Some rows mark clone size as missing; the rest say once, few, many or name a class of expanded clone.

CDR3 protein: CASSQTPDRRETQYF; V gene: TRBV7-3; J gene: TRBJ2-5; clone size: .
CDR3 protein: CASSRDGNYGYTF; V gene: TRBV7-2; J gene: TRBJ1-2; clone size: .
CDR3 protein: CAISPSGNGPGETQYF; V gene: TRBV10-3; J gene: TRBJ2-5; clone size: .
CDR3 protein: CASSERAGGTRTHGYTF; V gene: TRBV10-2; J gene: TRBJ1-2; clone size: .
CDR3 protein: CASGDRGGEQFF; V gene: TRBV27; J gene: TRBJ2-1; clone size: .
CDR3 protein: CASSLIPGLKTDTQYF; V gene: TRBV14; J gene: TRBJ2-3; clone size: .
CDR3 protein: CASSAGAGATDTQYF; V gene: TRBV2; J gene: TRBJ2-3; clone size: .
CDR3 protein: CASSYDGGSSYEQYF; V gene: TRBV7-2; J gene: TRBJ2-7; clone size: .
CDR3 protein: CSVELPVLAKNIQYF; V gene: TRBV29-1; J gene: TRBJ2-4; clone size: few
CDR3 protein: CASSLISGDTQYF; V gene: TRBV13; J gene: TRBJ2-3; clone size: few
CDR3 protein: CASSGTGGTEAFF; V gene: TRBV11-2; J gene: TRBJ1-1; clone size: few
CDR3 protein: CSVGSRAPSGNTIYF; V gene: TRBV29-1; J gene: TRBJ1-3; clone size: .
CDR3 protein: CASSADQTNYGYTF; V gene: TRBV2; J gene: TRBJ1-2; clone size: .